Listed below are T cell receptor beta chains from one sample, sequenced in a study of T cells after yellow fever vaccination. TCRdb re-called the 5' RACE reads through MiXCR, storing one row per CDR3 protein. The top ten hold roughly 16% of the sample, which has approximately 510,000 distinct CDR3 sequences, 21% seen once. Source: PBMCs, taken about 20 days after the first yellow fever vaccination. Receptor source: a man between 18 and 35 years old who received the YFV17D yellow fever vaccine. Each CDR3 is given with its conserved first and last residue. A D gene is named only where the DNA matches it firmly. Not all rows give a size; the values are once, few, many and, for expanded clones, a class.

V: TRBV18; D: NA; length: 12; size: NA; J: TRBJ1-2; DNA: TGTGCCAGCTCACCTCGACAGGATGGCTACACCTTC; CDR3: CASSPRQDGYTF
V: TRBV4-3; D: NA; length: 15; size: NA; J: TRBJ1-1; DNA: TGCGCCAGCAGCCAAGATGAATACAGGAACACTGAAGCTTTCTTT; CDR3: CASSQDEYRNTEAFF
V: TRBV7-2; D: NA; length: 15; size: many; J: TRBJ2-3; DNA: TGTGCCAGCAGCTTCGCAGGACTTTTTACAGATACGCAGTATTTT; CDR3: CASSFAGLFTDTQYF
V: TRBV20-1; D: NA; length: 14; size: few; J: TRBJ2-1; DNA: TGCAGTGCTAGAGTAGGGGGGGGTTACAATGAGCAGTTCTTC; CDR3: CSARVGGGYNEQFF
V: TRBV7-9; D: NA; length: 13; size: NA; J: TRBJ1-2; DNA: TGTGCCAGCAGCTTAGACCCACGGAGTGGCTACACCTTC; CDR3: CASSLDPRSGYTF
V: TRBV27; D: TRBD2; length: 15; size: NA; J: TRBJ2-1; DNA: TGTGCCAGCAGTTTATTTTCTAGCGGGGGAAATGAGCAGTTCTTC; CDR3: CASSLFSSGGNEQFF
V: TRBV4-3; D: NA; length: 17; size: NA; J: TRBJ2-1; DNA: TGCGCCAGCAGCCAAGATCTGGATCCTCCAAAACACGATGAGCAGTTCTTC; CDR3: CASSQDLDPPKHDEQFF
V: TRBV5-1; D: NA; length: 13; size: many; J: TRBJ2-7; DNA: TGCGCCAGCAGCTCGCCAGGCTCCTACGAGCAGTACTTC; CDR3: CASSSPGSYEQYF
V: TRBV6-5; D: NA; length: 14; size: few; J: TRBJ1-3; DNA: TGTGCCAGCAGTTACGGATACTTTGGAAACACCATATATTTT; CDR3: CASSYGYFGNTIYF
V: TRBV13; D: TRBD1; length: 16; size: few; J: TRBJ2-1; DNA: TGTGCCAGCAGCTTAGGTGGGACAGGGGCTGTAGATGAGCAGTTCTTC; CDR3: CASSLGGTGAVDEQFF
V: TRBV5-5; D: NA; length: 15; size: NA; J: TRBJ2-7; DNA: TGTGCCAGCAGCGGATATAGTAGCGGAATCTACGAGCAGTACTTC; CDR3: CASSGYSSGIYEQYF
V: TRBV2; D: TRBD1; length: 14; size: NA; J: TRBJ1-1; DNA: TGTGCCAGCAGTGACCGGACAGGATTCACTGAAGCTTTCTTT; CDR3: CASSDRTGFTEAFF
V: TRBV5-6; D: TRBD1; length: 16; size: NA; J: TRBJ2-1; DNA: TGTGCCAGCAGCTTGTTCGTGACAGGGCCAGGCAATGAGCAGTTCTTC; CDR3: CASSLFVTGPGNEQFF
V: TRBV24-1; D: NA; length: 14; size: NA; J: TRBJ1-2; DNA: TGTGCCACCAGTGATCCTCCCGCGTCCCGTGGCTACACCTTC; CDR3: CATSDPPASRGYTF
V: TRBV4-1; D: NA; length: 15; size: NA; J: TRBJ1-6; DNA: TGCGCCAGCAGCCACAGACGGGGGAGTGGGTCACCCCTCCACTTT; CDR3: CASSHRRGSGSPLHF
V: TRBV20-1; D: TRBD2; length: 17; size: NA; J: TRBJ2-5; DNA: TGCAGTGCTAGAGGACTGGATACGGGGGGGCGTCTAGAGACCCAGTACTTC; CDR3: CSARGLDTGGRLETQYF
V: TRBV4-3; D: NA; length: 15; size: NA; J: TRBJ1-3; DNA: TGCGCCAGCAGCCAATATGCAGGGAGGGGAAACACCATATATTTT; CDR3: CASSQYAGRGNTIYF
V: TRBV29-1; D: NA; length: 13; size: NA; J: TRBJ1-4; DNA: TGCAGCGTTGGGGCCACAACTAATGAAAAACTGTTTTTT; CDR3: CSVGATTNEKLFF
V: TRBV5-1; D: TRBD1; length: 17; size: NA; J: TRBJ2-3; DNA: TGCGCCAGCAGCTTGGGCGCCCGGACAGGGAGCACAGATACGCAGTATTTT; CDR3: CASSLGARTGSTDTQYF
V: TRBV12-3/TRBV12-4; D: NA; length: 14; size: many; J: TRBJ2-3; DNA: TGTGCCAGCAGTCCCCCGGGACGGGGAGATACGCAGTATTTT; CDR3: CASSPPGRGDTQYF
V: TRBV25-1; D: NA; length: 14; size: NA; J: TRBJ1-2; DNA: TGTGCCAGCAGCCTCCGGGACATGGAAAATGGCTACACCTTC; CDR3: CASSLRDMENGYTF
V: TRBV12-3/TRBV12-4; D: NA; length: 11; size: few; J: TRBJ2-1; DNA: TGTGCCAGCAGTCGGGGGCACGAGCAGTTCTTC; CDR3: CASSRGHEQFF
V: TRBV20-1; D: NA; length: 16; size: NA; J: TRBJ1-2; DNA: TGCAGTGCTGGCGGCTCGGGACGGGGAACGGACTATGGCTACACCTTC; CDR3: CSAGGSGRGTDYGYTF
V: TRBV6-2/TRBV6-3; D: NA; length: 17; size: NA; J: TRBJ2-1; DNA: TGTGCCAGCAGTTACCCCGTCCTCGTTGAGGGGAAAAATGAGCAGTTCTTC; CDR3: CASSYPVLVEGKNEQFF
V: TRBV7-3; D: NA; length: 13; size: few; J: TRBJ1-4; DNA: TGTGCCAGCAGCATCCGGCCTGATGAAAAACTGTTTTTT; CDR3: CASSIRPDEKLFF
V: TRBV10-3; D: TRBD2; length: 15; size: NA; J: TRBJ2-5; DNA: TGTGCCACCAAGGAAGCGGGGGGGCTCGGAGAGACCCAGTACTTC; CDR3: CATKEAGGLGETQYF
V: TRBV4-1; D: NA; length: 14; size: NA; J: TRBJ2-1; DNA: TGCGCCAGCAGCCAAGGGACATGGGGGTATGAGCAGTTCTTC; CDR3: CASSQGTWGYEQFF
V: TRBV5-1; D: NA; length: 14; size: few; J: TRBJ1-2; DNA: TGCGCCAGCAGCTCTCAGGGGTATAACTATGGCTACACCTTC; CDR3: CASSSQGYNYGYTF
V: TRBV20-1; D: NA; length: 11; size: NA; J: TRBJ1-1; DNA: TGCACGACTGGGAGGGACACTGAAGCTTTCTTT; CDR3: CTTGRDTEAFF
V: TRBV4-2; D: NA; length: 16; size: NA; J: TRBJ1-4; DNA: TGTGCCAGCAGCTCCAGCTGGGGAGCAACTAATGAAAAACTGTTTTTT; CDR3: CASSSSWGATNEKLFF
V: TRBV2; D: TRBD2; length: 16; size: NA; J: TRBJ2-1; DNA: TGTGCCAGCAGTGAGGCGCCGGCGGGGGAAAACAATGAGCAGTTCTTC; CDR3: CASSEAPAGENNEQFF
V: TRBV7-6; D: TRBD2; length: 12; size: NA; J: TRBJ2-7; DNA: TGTGCCAGCAGCTTGGGGGGGTGGGAGCAGTACTTC; CDR3: CASSLGGWEQYF
V: TRBV5-5; D: NA; length: 13; size: NA; J: TRBJ2-7; DNA: TGTGCCATCGGCTTGTCTGGGATAGGTGAGCAGTACTTC; CDR3: CAIGLSGIGEQYF
V: TRBV2; D: NA; length: 13; size: NA; J: TRBJ2-3; DNA: TGTGCCAGCAGTGAACTCAGGGCAGATACGCAGTATTTT; CDR3: CASSELRADTQYF
V: TRBV12-3/TRBV12-4; D: NA; length: 14; size: many; J: TRBJ1-1; DNA: TGTGCCAGCCATCCAGGGGTTTTGGCGACTGAAGCTTTCTTT; CDR3: CASHPGVLATEAFF
V: TRBV28; D: TRBD1; length: 15; size: few; J: TRBJ1-2; DNA: TGTGCCAGCAGTTTAGAAGGACAGGGGGTCCGTGGCTACACCTTC; CDR3: CASSLEGQGVRGYTF
V: TRBV20-1; D: NA; length: 13; size: NA; J: TRBJ1-5; DNA: TGCAGTGCTCTCCGGGACTCCTATCAGCCCCAGCATTTT; CDR3: CSALRDSYQPQHF
V: TRBV12-3/TRBV12-4; D: NA; length: 14; size: few; J: TRBJ1-4; DNA: TGTGCCAGTCGCCGGGACATACAAAATGAAAAACTGTTTTTT; CDR3: CASRRDIQNEKLFF
V: TRBV7-2; D: NA; length: 15; size: few; J: TRBJ2-3; DNA: TGTGCCAGCAGCTTGCGAACGGGGGGCCCGGATACGCAGTATTTT; CDR3: CASSLRTGGPDTQYF
V: TRBV7-3; D: TRBD1; length: 13; size: few; J: TRBJ1-1; DNA: TGTGCCAGCCTAGAGGGACAGGGTGGATTAGCTTTCTTT; CDR3: CASLEGQGGLAFF
V: TRBV7-2; D: TRBD2; length: 15; size: many; J: TRBJ2-2; DNA: TGTGCCAGCAGCACCTATAGCGGGTTGACCGGGGAGCTGTTTTTT; CDR3: CASSTYSGLTGELFF
V: TRBV27; D: NA; length: 17; size: NA; J: TRBJ1-4; DNA: TGTGCCAGCAGTTTGGGTCCAGGGACGCCTAGAAATGAAAAACTGTTTTTT; CDR3: CASSLGPGTPRNEKLFF
V: TRBV6-2/TRBV6-3; D: TRBD1; length: 15; size: NA; J: TRBJ2-5; DNA: TGTGCCAGCAGTGCCGGGACAGGCAATGTGGAGACCCAGTACTTC; CDR3: CASSAGTGNVETQYF
V: TRBV20-1; D: NA; length: 13; size: NA; J: TRBJ1-4; DNA: TGCAGTGCGTTAAACCCAACCGTCGGCTCTCCGTTTTTT; CDR3: CSALNPTVGSPFF
V: TRBV5-6; D: NA; length: 13; size: NA; J: TRBJ2-5; DNA: TGTGCCAGCAGCTTGGGGATGGGAGAGACCCAGTACTTC; CDR3: CASSLGMGETQYF
V: TRBV6-5; D: NA; length: 15; size: once; J: TRBJ2-3; DNA: TGTGCCAGCAGTTACAGAGGGCGGCGCACAGATACGCAGTATTTT; CDR3: CASSYRGRRTDTQYF
V: TRBV20-1; D: TRBD2; length: 13; size: NA; J: TRBJ2-5; DNA: TGCAGTGCTAGAGGCGGGGGAGGAGAGACCCAGTACTTC; CDR3: CSARGGGGETQYF
V: TRBV28; D: TRBD1; length: 15; size: NA; J: TRBJ2-1; DNA: TGTGCCAGCAGTTTAAACAGGGGGCCGAAAAATGAGCAGTTCTTC; CDR3: CASSLNRGPKNEQFF
V: TRBV3-1; D: NA; length: 13; size: few; J: TRBJ2-2; DNA: TGTGCCAGCAGCCAATTGGGCACCGGGGAGCTGTTTTTT; CDR3: CASSQLGTGELFF
V: TRBV5-1; D: NA; length: 13; size: NA; J: TRBJ1-1; DNA: TGCGCCAGCCGGTCCAGTTCCAACACTGAAGCTTTCTTT; CDR3: CASRSSSNTEAFF
V: TRBV6-2/TRBV6-3; D: TRBD2; length: 15; size: NA; J: TRBJ2-5; DNA: TGTGCCAGCGGCTTCCCCGGGACTAGCGGGGGGACACAGTACTTC; CDR3: CASGFPGTSGGTQYF
V: TRBV7-9; D: NA; length: 15; size: NA; J: TRBJ1-1; DNA: TGTGCCAGCAACATGGACAGAAACATGAACACTGAAGCTTTCTTT; CDR3: CASNMDRNMNTEAFF
V: TRBV6-1; D: TRBD1; length: 15; size: few; J: TRBJ1-2; DNA: TGTGCCAGCAGTGAGGGACAGCTCTTTACCTATGGCTACACCTTC; CDR3: CASSEGQLFTYGYTF
V: TRBV5-8; D: TRBD1; length: 16; size: NA; J: TRBJ1-4; DNA: TGTGCCAGCAGCTTGATTGAAGCAGGGGGCAATGAAAAACTGTTTTTT; CDR3: CASSLIEAGGNEKLFF
V: TRBV4-3; D: NA; length: 14; size: few; J: TRBJ1-2; DNA: TGCGCCAGCAGCCAAGATGGCAATTACTATGGCTACACCTTC; CDR3: CASSQDGNYYGYTF